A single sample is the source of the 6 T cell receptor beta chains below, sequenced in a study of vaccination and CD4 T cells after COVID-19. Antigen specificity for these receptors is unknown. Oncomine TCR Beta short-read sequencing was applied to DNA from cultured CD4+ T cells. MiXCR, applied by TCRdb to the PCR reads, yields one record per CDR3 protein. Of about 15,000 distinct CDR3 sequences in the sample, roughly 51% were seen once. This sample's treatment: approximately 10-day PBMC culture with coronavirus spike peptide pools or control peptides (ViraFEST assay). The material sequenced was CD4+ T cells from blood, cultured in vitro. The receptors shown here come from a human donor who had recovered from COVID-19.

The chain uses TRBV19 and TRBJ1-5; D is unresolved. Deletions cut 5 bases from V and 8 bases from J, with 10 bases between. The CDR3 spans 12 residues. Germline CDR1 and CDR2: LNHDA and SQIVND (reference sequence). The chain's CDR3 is CASSPSQEPQHF. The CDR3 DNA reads TGTGCCAGTAGTCCCTCCCAGGAGCCCCAGCATTTT.

The CDR3 DNA is TGTGCCAGCAGCTTATCGGGCGGGACCCACGAAAAAGGCTACACCTTC. Protein product: CASSLSGGTHEKGYTF. The V and J genes are TRBV7-2 and TRBJ1-2; perhaps TRBD1 as D (5 bases). The germline V and J ends were trimmed by 2 bases and 8 bases, with 21 bases remaining between them. Germline CDR1 and CDR2: SGHTA and FQGNSA. This CDR3 region has 16 residues.

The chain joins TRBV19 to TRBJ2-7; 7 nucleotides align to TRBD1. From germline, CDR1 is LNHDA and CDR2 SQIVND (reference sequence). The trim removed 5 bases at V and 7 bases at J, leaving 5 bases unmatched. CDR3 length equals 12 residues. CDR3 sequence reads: CASSVNRGEQYF. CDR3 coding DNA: TGTGCCAGTAGTGTCAACAGGGGTGAGCAGTACTTC.

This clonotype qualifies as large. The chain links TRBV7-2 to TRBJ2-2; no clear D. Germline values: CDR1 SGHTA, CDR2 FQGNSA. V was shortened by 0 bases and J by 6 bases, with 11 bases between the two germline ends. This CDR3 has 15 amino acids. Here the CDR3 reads CASSLASGDPGELFF. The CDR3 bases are TGTGCCAGCAGCTTAGCGTCCGGCGATCCCGGGGAGCTGTTTTTT.

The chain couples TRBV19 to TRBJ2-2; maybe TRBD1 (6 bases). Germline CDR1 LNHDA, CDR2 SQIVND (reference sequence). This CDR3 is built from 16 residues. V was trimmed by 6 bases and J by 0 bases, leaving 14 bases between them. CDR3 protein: CASSRGVAANTGELFF. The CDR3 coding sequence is TGTGCCAGTAGCAGGGGAGTCGCCGCGAACACCGGGGAGCTGTTTTTT.

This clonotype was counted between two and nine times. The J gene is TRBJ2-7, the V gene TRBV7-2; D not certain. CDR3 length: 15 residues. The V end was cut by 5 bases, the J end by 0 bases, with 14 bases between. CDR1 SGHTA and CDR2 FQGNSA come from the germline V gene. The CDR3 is CASSERSPNSYEQYF. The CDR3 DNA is TGTGCCAGCAGCGAGAGGTCACCCAACTCCTACGAGCAGTACTTC.